This T cell receptor (beta chain) comes out of a study of shared T cell receptors in the human thymus. The CDR3 loop spans 16 amino acids. With V trimmed by 3 bases and J by 2 bases, 6 bases remained unmatched. Per the germline V gene, CDR1 is MNHEY and CDR2 is SMNVEV (reference sequence). Profiling relied on immunoSEQ multiplex PCR, and the TCRdb table lists in-frame clones only, not all of them. The sample has about 660,000 clones, roughly 90% seen once. These data also formed part of another study, on human thymus T cells. That investigation notes: Thymus specimens were resections from corrective heart surgery.

The chain joins TRBV27 to TRBJ2-1, with 8 bases lining up with TRBD2. The specimen was thymocytes. The origin of this receptor is a boy under three years old with a congenital heart defect. The CDR3 loop reads CASSLRGLVTYNEQFF. CDR3 DNA sequence: TGTGCCAGCAGTTTGAGGGGACTAGTAACCTACAATGAGCAGTTCTTC.